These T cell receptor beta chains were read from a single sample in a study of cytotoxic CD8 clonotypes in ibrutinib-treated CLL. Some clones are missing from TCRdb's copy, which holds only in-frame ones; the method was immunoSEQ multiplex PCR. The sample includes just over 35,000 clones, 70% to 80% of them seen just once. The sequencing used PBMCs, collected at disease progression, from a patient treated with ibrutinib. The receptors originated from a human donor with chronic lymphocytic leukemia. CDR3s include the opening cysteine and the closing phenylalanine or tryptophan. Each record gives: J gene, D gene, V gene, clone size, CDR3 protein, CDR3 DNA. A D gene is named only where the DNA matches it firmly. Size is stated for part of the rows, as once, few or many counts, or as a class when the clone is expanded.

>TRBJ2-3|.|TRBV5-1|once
CASSWQGSTDTQYF
TGCGCCAGCAGCTGGCAGGGGAGCACAGATACGCAGTATTTT
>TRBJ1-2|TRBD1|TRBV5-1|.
CASSLAGTVGDGYTF
TGCGCCAGCAGCTTGGCCGGGACAGTGGGAGATGGCTACACCTTC
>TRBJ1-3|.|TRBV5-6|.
CASSGSGALGNTIYF
TGTGCCAGCAGCGGTAGTGGGGCTTTGGGAAACACCATATATTTT
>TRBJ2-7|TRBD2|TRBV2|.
CASSVSSGGPYEQYF
TGTGCCAGCAGTGTATCTAGCGGGGGGCCCTACGAGCAGTACTTC
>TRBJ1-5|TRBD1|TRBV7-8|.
CASSSRTGDNQPQHF
TGTGCCAGCAGCTCGCGGACAGGGGATAATCAGCCCCAGCATTTT
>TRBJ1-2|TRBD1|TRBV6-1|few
CASQGDTARFRGYTF
TGTGCCAGCCAGGGGGACACGGCCCGTTTTCGTGGCTACACCTTC
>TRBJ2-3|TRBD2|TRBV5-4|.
CASSLGRTSGGAGPDTQYF
TGTGCCAGCAGCTTGGGAAGGACTAGCGGGGGGGCAGGTCCAGATACGCAGTATTTT
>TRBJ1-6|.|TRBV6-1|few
CASVPWSNSPLHF
TGTGCCAGCGTCCCCTGGAGCAATTCACCCCTCCACTTT
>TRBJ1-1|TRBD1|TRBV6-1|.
CASNRQGGVTEAFF
TGTGCCAGCAACCGACAGGGTGGTGTAACTGAAGCTTTCTTT
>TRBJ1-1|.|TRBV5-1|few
CASSLAGEAFF
TGCGCCAGCAGCTTGGCGGGTGAAGCTTTCTTT
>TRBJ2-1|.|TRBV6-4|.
CASSGDSFEQFF
TGTGCCAGCAGTGGGGATTCATTTGAGCAGTTCTTC
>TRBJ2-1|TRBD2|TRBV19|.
CASSPERGGPYNEQFF
TGTGCCAGTAGTCCAGAGCGGGGGGGCCCGTACAATGAGCAGTTCTTC
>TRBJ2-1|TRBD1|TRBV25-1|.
CASSLILGTGELNEQFF
TGTGCCAGCAGTCTAATTCTGGGGACAGGGGAATTGAATGAGCAGTTCTTC
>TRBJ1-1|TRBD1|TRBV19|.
CASSPLPGQMNTEAFF
TGTGCCAGTAGTCCCCTACCGGGACAGATGAACACTGAAGCTTTCTTT
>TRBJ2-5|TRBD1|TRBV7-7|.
CASSPRDSGGETQYF
TGTGCTAGCAGCCCCCGGGACAGCGGCGGAGAGACCCAGTACTTC
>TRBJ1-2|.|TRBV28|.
CASSPGDLNYGYTF
TGTGCCAGCAGTCCTGGTGACTTAAACTATGGCTACACCTTC
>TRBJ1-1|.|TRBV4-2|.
CASSQAPNQRTEAFF
TGTGCCAGCAGCCAAGCCCCAAACCAGAGAACTGAAGCTTTCTTT
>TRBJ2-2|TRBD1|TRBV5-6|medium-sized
CASSQQGVTGELFF
TGTGCCAGCAGCCAACAGGGGGTCACCGGGGAGCTGTTTTTT
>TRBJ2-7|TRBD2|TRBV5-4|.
CASSPAPTSGVREQYF
TGTGCCAGCAGCCCGGCCCCGACTAGCGGGGTTCGGGAGCAGTACTTC
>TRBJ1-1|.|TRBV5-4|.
CASTSLVLGFSEAFF
TGTGCCAGCACCTCCTTGGTGTTGGGTTTCTCTGAAGCTTTCTTT
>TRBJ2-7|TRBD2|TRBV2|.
CASRDGGVTYEQYF
TGTGCCAGCAGGGACGGGGGGGTAACCTACGAGCAGTACTTC
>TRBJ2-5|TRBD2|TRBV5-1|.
CASSLAYSGGLETQYF
TGCGCCAGCAGCTTGGCCTACAGCGGGGGGCTAGAGACCCAGTACTTC
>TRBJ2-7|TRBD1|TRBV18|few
CASSPPGQGAYEQYF
TGTGCCAGCTCACCACCGGGACAGGGGGCCTACGAGCAGTACTTC
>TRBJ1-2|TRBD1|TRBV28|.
CASSWEGARGYTF
TGTGCCAGCAGTTGGGAGGGGGCGCGAGGCTACACCTTC
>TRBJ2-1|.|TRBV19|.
CASRPDFESSYNEQFF
TGTGCCAGTAGACCGGACTTCGAGAGCTCCTACAATGAGCAGTTCTTC
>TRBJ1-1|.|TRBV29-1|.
CSALPGGGANTEAFF
TGCAGCGCCCTACCGGGAGGTGGGGCGAACACTGAAGCTTTCTTT
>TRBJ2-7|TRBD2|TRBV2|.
CASNDLAGSGYEQYF
TGTGCCAGCAACGATTTAGCGGGGTCTGGCTACGAGCAGTACTTC
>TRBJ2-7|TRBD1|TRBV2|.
CASSEAGTVMGYEQYF
TGTGCCAGCAGTGAAGCCGGGACAGTAATGGGTTACGAGCAGTACTTC
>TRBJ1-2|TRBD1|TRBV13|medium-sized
CASSFRTGPSGYTF
TGTGCCAGCAGCTTTAGGACAGGGCCCTCTGGCTACACCTTC
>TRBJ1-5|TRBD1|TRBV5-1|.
CASSISGGVGPQHF
TGCGCCAGCAGCATCTCAGGGGGGGTAGGGCCCCAGCATTTT
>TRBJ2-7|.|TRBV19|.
CASSRGGASYEQYF
TGTGCCAGTAGTAGGGGGGGGGCCTCCTACGAGCAGTACTTC
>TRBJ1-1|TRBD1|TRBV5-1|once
CASSQPGQGADVEAFF
TGCGCCAGCAGCCAACCGGGACAGGGGGCCGATGTTGAAGCTTTCTTT
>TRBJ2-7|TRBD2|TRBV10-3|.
CASRKRLGGLTSYEQYF
TGTGCCTCACGAAAACGCCTCGGGGGACTAACCTCCTACGAGCAGTACTTC
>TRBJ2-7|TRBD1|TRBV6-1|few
CASSNGTAISYEQYF
TGTGCCAGCAGTAACGGGACAGCAATCTCCTACGAGCAGTACTTC
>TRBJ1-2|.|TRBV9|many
CASSVSADSGTNGYTF
TGTGCCAGCAGCGTAAGCGCAGACTCCGGGACTAATGGCTACACCTTC
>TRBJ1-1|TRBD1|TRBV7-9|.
CASSFLQGDEAFF
TGTGCCAGCAGCTTTTTACAGGGGGATGAAGCTTTCTTT
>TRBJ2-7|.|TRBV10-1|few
CASSEFPDAAYEQYF
TGCGCCAGCAGTGAGTTTCCAGACGCAGCGTACGAGCAGTACTTC
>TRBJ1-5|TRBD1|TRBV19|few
CASRRTGNSNQPQHF
TGTGCCAGTAGGAGGACAGGGAATAGCAATCAGCCCCAGCATTTT
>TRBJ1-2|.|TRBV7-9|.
CASSLAPRTSSGYGYTF
TGTGCCAGCAGCTTAGCCCCGAGGACATCCTCGGGCTATGGCTACACCTTC
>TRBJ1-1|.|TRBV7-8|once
CASSGGGDFNTEAFF
TGTGCCAGCAGCGGAGGGGGGGACTTTAACACTGAAGCTTTCTTT
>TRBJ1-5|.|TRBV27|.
CASSPLLQGGNQPQHF
TGTGCCAGCAGTCCGCTACTACAGGGAGGCAATCAGCCCCAGCATTTT